This is a list of T cell receptor beta chains from one sample in a study of T cell repertoires in cytomegalovirus infection. One entry per CDR3 protein results from TCRdb running MiXCR on the reads. The sample shows some 230,000 distinct CDR3 sequences, approximately 24% of them seen only once. Specimen: CD8+ T cells from PBMCs. These receptors were obtained from a human donor in good health (CMV status not recorded). Some clones in this sample may be carry-over from other donors' samples. Both conserved end residues are part of each CDR3. The D gene is left open where the match is weak. Part of the rows lack a size; the others show once, few, many or a class for expanded clones.

d_call: .; j_call: TRBJ2-3; clone_size: many; v_call: TRBV7-6; cdr3_aa: CASSLEMGDTQYF; cdr3_nt: TGTGCCAGCAGCTTAGAGATGGGAGATACGCAGTATTTT
d_call: .; j_call: TRBJ2-3; clone_size: .; v_call: TRBV2; cdr3_aa: CASRTRVWSDTQYF; cdr3_nt: TGTGCCAGCAGGACCAGGGTCTGGTCAGATACGCAGTATTTT
d_call: TRBD1; j_call: TRBJ2-3; clone_size: .; v_call: TRBV5-1; cdr3_aa: CASSTSTGEDTQYF; cdr3_nt: TGCGCCAGCAGCACCTCAACAGGGGAAGATACGCAGTATTTT
d_call: .; j_call: TRBJ2-7; clone_size: many; v_call: TRBV18; cdr3_aa: CASSPSGAASSYEQYF; cdr3_nt: TGTGCCAGCTCACCATCCGGGGCTGCGAGCTCCTACGAGCAGTACTTC
d_call: TRBD1; j_call: TRBJ2-7; clone_size: once; v_call: TRBV28; cdr3_aa: CASTRTGGRYEQYF; cdr3_nt: TGTGCCAGCACCCGGACAGGGGGCAGATACGAGCAGTACTTC
d_call: .; j_call: TRBJ1-4; clone_size: many; v_call: TRBV7-8; cdr3_aa: CASSSRTDSNEKLFF; cdr3_nt: TGTGCCAGCAGCTCCAGGACCGATTCTAATGAAAAACTGTTTTTT
d_call: TRBD2; j_call: TRBJ2-2; clone_size: .; v_call: TRBV11-3; cdr3_aa: CASSLDGGRLNTGELFF; cdr3_nt: TGTGCCAGCAGCTTAGATGGCGGGAGATTAAACACCGGGGAGCTGTTTTTT
d_call: .; j_call: TRBJ1-1; clone_size: few; v_call: TRBV28; cdr3_aa: CASSSPPSDRPNTEAFF; cdr3_nt: TGTGCCAGCAGTTCCCCCCCGTCGGACAGACCTAACACTGAAGCTTTCTTT
d_call: .; j_call: TRBJ1-2; clone_size: few; v_call: TRBV7-2; cdr3_aa: CASSLGGGGFFSNGYTF; cdr3_nt: TGTGCCAGCAGCTTAGGGGGGGGGGGGTTTTTCTCGAATGGCTACACCTTC
d_call: TRBD1; j_call: TRBJ2-3; clone_size: few; v_call: TRBV7-9; cdr3_aa: CASSLGDRLPQDTQYF; cdr3_nt: TGTGCCAGCAGCTTAGGGGACAGGCTACCTCAAGATACGCAGTATTTT
d_call: .; j_call: TRBJ1-1; clone_size: few; v_call: TRBV6-1; cdr3_aa: CASRLRVGTEAFF; cdr3_nt: TGTGCCAGCAGGTTGAGGGTGGGCACTGAAGCTTTCTTT
d_call: .; j_call: TRBJ2-1; clone_size: .; v_call: TRBV2; cdr3_aa: CASSEFSTNEQFF; cdr3_nt: TGTGCCAGCAGTGAGTTCAGCACCAATGAGCAGTTCTTC
d_call: .; j_call: TRBJ2-7; clone_size: .; v_call: TRBV7-9; cdr3_aa: CASSLWGNYEQYF; cdr3_nt: TGTGCCAGCAGCTTATGGGGCAACTACGAGCAGTACTTC
d_call: .; j_call: TRBJ1-4; clone_size: few; v_call: TRBV28; cdr3_aa: CASTPTGLTNEKLFF; cdr3_nt: TGTGCCAGCACTCCAACAGGCCTCACTAATGAAAAACTGTTTTTT
d_call: TRBD1; j_call: TRBJ1-2; clone_size: .; v_call: TRBV29-1; cdr3_aa: CSVPGGYGYTF; cdr3_nt: TGCAGCGTTCCAGGGGGCTATGGCTACACCTTC
d_call: TRBD1; j_call: TRBJ2-1; clone_size: many; v_call: TRBV4-2; cdr3_aa: CASSHRQGAYEQFF; cdr3_nt: TGTGCCAGCAGCCATCGACAGGGGGCTTATGAGCAGTTCTTC